This note documents a single T cell receptor beta chain sequence. As yet, its antigen is unknown. The data belong to a study of vaccination and CD4 T cells after COVID-19. CDR3 size: 14 residues. V lost 7 bases to trimming and J lost 0 bases, with 12 bases between them. In germline, CDR1 is MNHNS, CDR2 SASEGT. Cultured CD4+ T-cell DNA underwent Oncomine TCR Beta short-read sequencing. MiXCR was run by TCRdb on the PCR reads, yielding one entry per CDR3 protein. The sample carries more than 15,000 distinct CDR3 sequences, approximately 45% recorded once. Described time point: late sampling 161 to 241 days after vaccination in three convalescent patients. Specified treatment: approximately nine-day PBMC culture with coronavirus spike peptide pools or control peptides (ViraFEST assay).

V gene TRBV6-1 combines with J gene TRBJ1-1; D uncertain. This receptor was identified in a human donor who had recovered from COVID-19. The specimen was CD4+ T cells from blood, cultured in vitro, collected about 7 months after SARS-CoV-2 vaccination. Here the CDR3 reads CASTQYFMNTEAFF. In DNA form, the CDR3 reads TGTGCCAGCACTCAGTATTTCATGAACACTGAAGCTTTCTTT.